This T cell receptor (beta chain) was documented in a study of OX40 agonist ivuxolimab in advanced cancers. Study-level background: Patients receiving dose escalation had hepatocellular carcinoma, melanoma, renal cell or head and neck cancer. Broader study findings: The average count of expanded clones was higher among CD8+ T cells than among CD4+.

Clones were read by immunoSEQ multiplex PCR, and TCRdb kept only the in-frame ones, dropping some. The table lists fewer than 65,000 clones, 84% of them singletons. In the case of this clone: The antigen is not known.

The V gene's germline CDR1 is SGHTA and CDR2 FQGNSA. The V gene lost 5 bases and the J gene lost 0 bases, with 9 bases spanning the gap. This CDR3 is 14 amino acids long. This material consisted of CD4+ or CD8+ T cells sorted from blood, taken in a trial of the OX40 agonist ivuxolimab. The chain employs TRBV7-2 and TRBJ2-3; perhaps D is TRBD1 or TRBD2 (5 bases each). This clonotype was sampled from an adult with an advanced solid tumor such as melanoma, head and neck, liver or kidney cancer. Here the CDR3 DNA reads TGTGCCAGCAGCCCCAGGGAGAGCACAGATACGCAGTATTTT. It is translated as CASSPRESTDTQYF.